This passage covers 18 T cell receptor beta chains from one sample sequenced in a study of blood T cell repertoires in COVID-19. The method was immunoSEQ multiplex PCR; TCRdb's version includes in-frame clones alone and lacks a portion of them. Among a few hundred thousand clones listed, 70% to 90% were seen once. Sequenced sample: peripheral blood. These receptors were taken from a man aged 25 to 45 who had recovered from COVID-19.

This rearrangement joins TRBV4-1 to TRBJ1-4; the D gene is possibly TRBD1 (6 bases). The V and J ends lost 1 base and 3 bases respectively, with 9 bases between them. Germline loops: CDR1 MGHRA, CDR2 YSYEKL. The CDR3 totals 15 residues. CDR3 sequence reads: CASSQGQGPNEKLFF. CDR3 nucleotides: TGCGCCAGCAGCCAAGGCCAGGGGCCTAATGAAAAACTGTTTTTT.

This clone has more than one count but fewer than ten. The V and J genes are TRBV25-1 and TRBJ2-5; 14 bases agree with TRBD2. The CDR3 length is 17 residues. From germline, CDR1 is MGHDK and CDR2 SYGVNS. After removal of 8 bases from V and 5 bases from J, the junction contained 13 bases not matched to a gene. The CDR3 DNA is TGTGCCAGCTTGGGACTAGCGGGGGCCCTTTATAGGGAGACCCAGTACTTC. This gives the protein CASLGLAGALYRETQYF.

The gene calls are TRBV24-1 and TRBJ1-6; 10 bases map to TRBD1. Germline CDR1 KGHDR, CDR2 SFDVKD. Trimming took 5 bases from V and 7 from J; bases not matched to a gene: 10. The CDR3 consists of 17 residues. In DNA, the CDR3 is TGTGCCACCAGTGCCCCGGAGGGGACAGGGGAGAATTCACCCCTCCACTTT. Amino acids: CATSAPEGTGENSPLHF.

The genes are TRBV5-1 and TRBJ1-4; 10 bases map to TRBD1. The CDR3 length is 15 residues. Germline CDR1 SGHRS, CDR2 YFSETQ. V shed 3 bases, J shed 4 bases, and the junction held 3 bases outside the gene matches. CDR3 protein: CASSWGQGINEKLFF. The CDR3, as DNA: TGCGCCAGCAGCTGGGGACAGGGGATTAATGAAAAACTGTTTTTT.

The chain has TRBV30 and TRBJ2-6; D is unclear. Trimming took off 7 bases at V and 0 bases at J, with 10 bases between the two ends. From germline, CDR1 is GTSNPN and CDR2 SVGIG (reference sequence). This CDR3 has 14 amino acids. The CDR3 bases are TGTGCCTACACGGAGAGCTCTGGGGCCAACGTCCTGACTTTC. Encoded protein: CAYTESSGANVLTF. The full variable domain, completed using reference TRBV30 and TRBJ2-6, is SQTIHQWPATLVQPVGSPLSLECTVEGTSNPNLYWYRQAAGRGLQLLFYSVGIGQISSEVPQNLSASRPQDRQFILSSKKLLLSDSGFYLCAYTESSGANVLTFGAGSRLTVL.

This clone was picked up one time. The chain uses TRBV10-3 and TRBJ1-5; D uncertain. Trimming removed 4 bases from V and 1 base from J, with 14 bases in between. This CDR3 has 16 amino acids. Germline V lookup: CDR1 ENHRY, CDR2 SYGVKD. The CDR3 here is CAISAGSGLSNQPQHF. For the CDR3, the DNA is TGTGCCATCAGTGCCGGGTCCGGTCTAAGCAATCAGCCCCAGCATTTT.

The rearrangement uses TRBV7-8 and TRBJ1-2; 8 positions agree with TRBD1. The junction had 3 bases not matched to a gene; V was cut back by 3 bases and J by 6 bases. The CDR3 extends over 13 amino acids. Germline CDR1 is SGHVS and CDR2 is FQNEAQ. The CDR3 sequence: CASSFRQGNGYTF. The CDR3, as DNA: TGTGCCAGCAGCTTTAGACAGGGGAATGGCTACACCTTC.

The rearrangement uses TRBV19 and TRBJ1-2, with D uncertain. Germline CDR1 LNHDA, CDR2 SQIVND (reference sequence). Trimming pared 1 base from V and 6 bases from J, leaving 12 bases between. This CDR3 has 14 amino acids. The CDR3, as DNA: TGTGCCAGTAGTATAGGGCTCCAGAGGGATGGCTACACCTTC. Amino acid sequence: CASSIGLQRDGYTF.

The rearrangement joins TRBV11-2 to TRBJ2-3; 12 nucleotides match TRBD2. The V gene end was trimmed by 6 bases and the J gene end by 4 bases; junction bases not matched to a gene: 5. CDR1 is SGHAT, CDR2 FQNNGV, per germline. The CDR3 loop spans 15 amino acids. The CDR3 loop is CASRASGGVPDTQYF. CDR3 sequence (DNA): TGTGCCAGCAGAGCTAGCGGGGGGGTTCCAGATACGCAGTATTTT.

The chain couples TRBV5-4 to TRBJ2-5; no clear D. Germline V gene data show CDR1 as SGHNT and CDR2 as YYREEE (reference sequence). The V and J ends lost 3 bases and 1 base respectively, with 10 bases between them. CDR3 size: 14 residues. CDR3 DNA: TGTGCCAGCAGCTCCCAGGTTACCCAAGAGACCCAGTACTTC. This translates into CASSSQVTQETQYF.

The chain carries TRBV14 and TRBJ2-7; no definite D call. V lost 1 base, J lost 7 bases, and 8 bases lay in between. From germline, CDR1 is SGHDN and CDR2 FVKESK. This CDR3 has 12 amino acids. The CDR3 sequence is CASSQVVREQYF. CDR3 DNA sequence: TGTGCCAGCAGCCAAGTGGTGCGAGAGCAGTACTTC. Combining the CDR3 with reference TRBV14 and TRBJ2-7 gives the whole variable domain EAGVTQFPSHSVIEKGQTVTLRCDPISGHDNLYWYRRVMGKEIKFLLHFVKESKQDESGMPNNRFLAERTGGTYSTLKVQPAELEDSGVYFCASSQVVREQYFGPGTRLTVT.

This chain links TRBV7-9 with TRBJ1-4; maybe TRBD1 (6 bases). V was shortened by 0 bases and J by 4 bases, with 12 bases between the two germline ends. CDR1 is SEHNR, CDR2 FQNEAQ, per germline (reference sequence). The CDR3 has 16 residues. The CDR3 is CASSLAQGLFNEKLFF. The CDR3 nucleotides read TGTGCCAGCAGCTTAGCACAGGGTCTCTTTAATGAAAAACTGTTTTTT.

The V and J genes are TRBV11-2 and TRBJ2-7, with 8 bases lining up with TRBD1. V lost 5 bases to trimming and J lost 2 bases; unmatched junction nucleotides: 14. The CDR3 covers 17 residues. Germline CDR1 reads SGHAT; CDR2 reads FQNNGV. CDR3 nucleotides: TGTGCCAGCAGCCAAGAGGACAGGGACCACATTCCCTACGAGCAGTACTTC. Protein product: CASSQEDRDHIPYEQYF.

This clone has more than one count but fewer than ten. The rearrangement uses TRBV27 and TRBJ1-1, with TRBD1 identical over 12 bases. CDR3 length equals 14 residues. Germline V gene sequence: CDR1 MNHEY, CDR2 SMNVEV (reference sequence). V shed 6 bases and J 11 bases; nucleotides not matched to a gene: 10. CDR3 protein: CASSSPRDRGRAFF. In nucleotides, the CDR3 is TGTGCCAGCAGCTCCCCCCGGGACAGGGGGCGGGCTTTCTTT.

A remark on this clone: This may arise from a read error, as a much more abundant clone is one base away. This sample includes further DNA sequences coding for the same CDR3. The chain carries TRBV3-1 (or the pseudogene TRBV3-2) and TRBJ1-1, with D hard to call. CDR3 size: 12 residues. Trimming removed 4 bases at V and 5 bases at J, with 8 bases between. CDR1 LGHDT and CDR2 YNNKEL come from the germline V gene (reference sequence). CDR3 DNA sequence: TGTGCCAGCAGCCCTGCTGCGACTGAAGCTTTCTTT. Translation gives CASSPAATEAFF.

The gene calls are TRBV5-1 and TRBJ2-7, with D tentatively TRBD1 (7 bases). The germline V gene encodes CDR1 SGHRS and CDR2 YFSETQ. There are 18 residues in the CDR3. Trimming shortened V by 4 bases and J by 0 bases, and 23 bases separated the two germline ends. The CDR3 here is CASSPGSGGTATSYEQYF. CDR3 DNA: TGCGCCAGCAGCCCCGGGTCGGGCGGGACAGCTACCTCCTACGAGCAGTACTTC. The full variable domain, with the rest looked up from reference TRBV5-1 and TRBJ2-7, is KAGVTQTPRYLIKTRGQQVTLSCSPISGHRSVSWYQQTPGQGLQFLFEYFSETQRNKGNFPGRFSGRQFSNSRSEMNVSTLELGDSALYLCASSPGSGGTATSYEQYFGPGTRLTVT.

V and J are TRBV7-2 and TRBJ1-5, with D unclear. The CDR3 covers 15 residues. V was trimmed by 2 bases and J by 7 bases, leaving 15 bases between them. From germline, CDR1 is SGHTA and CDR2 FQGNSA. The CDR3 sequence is CASSLRAGFGQPQHF. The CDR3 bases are TGTGCCAGCAGCTTAAGGGCGGGTTTTGGGCAGCCCCAGCATTTT.

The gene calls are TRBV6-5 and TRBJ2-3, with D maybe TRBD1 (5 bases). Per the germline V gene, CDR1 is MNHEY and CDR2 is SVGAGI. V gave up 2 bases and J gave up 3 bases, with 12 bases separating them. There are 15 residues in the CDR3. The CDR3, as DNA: TGTGCCAGCAGTTACGGCTGGGGCATTACAGATACGCAGTATTTT. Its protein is CASSYGWGITDTQYF.